This entry describes one T cell receptor (beta chain). What this receptor recognizes is not known. No base quality values were provided; no much bigger clone lies one nucleotide off. TCR cDNA was made using 5'RACE template switching, a step that added a universal primer site and unique molecular identifiers. cDNA synthesis was primed from both the TCR alpha and TCR beta constant segments. Two PCR steps were used to amplify libraries, with sample barcodes and sequencing adapters being added in the second step. Sequencing of libraries was performed on Illumina HiSeq 2500 (2x100 bp) or NovaSeq (2x150 bp). On the study's bioinformatics: MIGEC handled demultiplexing of reads and collapsing into UMI consensus sequences, while MiXCR performed V(D)J alignment. Using edgeR on replicate PBMC samples, clonotypes were called vaccine-responding if FDR was below 0.01 and the log2 fold change was above 5 up to day 15. Each bulk clonotype was labeled CD4 or CD8 based on which sequenced repertoire, CD4 or CD8, contained the clonotype at higher abundance. TCRdb reran the public reads through fastp at Q25 and MiXCR, keeping productive beta chains. For every CDR3 protein sequence, its rows merge into one entry that carries the most common genes and DNA. The V and J calls follow TCRdb's processing rather than the paper's. In all, the sample holds 510,000 or so distinct CDR3 sequences, and roughly 21% of those were seen once. The ten largest clones add up to roughly an eighth of the sample.

These data are taken from a study of T cells after yellow fever vaccination (dated by TCRdb to between 2017 and 2020). For the study in its entirety: The SMART-Seq v4 Ultra Low Input RNA kit was used to prepare libraries from fractions with low cell numbers. To follow T-cell clones before and after primary and booster YFV17D yellow fever vaccination, bulk TCR alpha and beta repertoires were sequenced over time. Two healthy male donors, one aged 18 to 30 and one aged 30 to 40 years, were included in the cohort. Blood was drawn at multiple timepoints before and after primary and secondary immunization, with bulk PBMC replicates and cell subsets isolated.

The study at large found these results: Compared with the primary T-cell response, the secondary T-cell response was faster but weaker, reaching its peak on day 5 rather than on day 15. Most clones expanded after primary vaccination (almost 97% of CD4 and about 85% of CD8) were re-detected after the booster, suggesting that broad memory maintenance occurred. Because the study included only a couple of donors, the extent to which the findings can be generalized is limited. A small share of clonotypes was detected in both CD4 and CD8 compartments, with the overlap likely arising from convergent recombination. Computational filtering was needed because FACS-sorted repertoires could contain abundant contaminating clonotypes from the bulk population.

The treatment or condition label corresponds to: live attenuated yellow fever vaccine strain. At each blood-draw timepoint, two biological replicates of bulk PBMCs were obtained. A standard Ficoll-Paque protocol was used to isolate PBMCs from peripheral blood. TriZol was used to extract RNA from bulk PBMCs, from CD4 and CD8 fractions, and from dextramer-positive and dextramer-negative fractions. Trimming costs V 0 bases and J 7 bases, and their ends lie 10 bases apart. CDR1 is given as SGHTA and CDR2 as FQGNSA, both from the germline V gene. The CDR3, from cysteine to phenylalanine, totals 14 residues. Only the CDR3 part of the read is kept: 42 bases, read in frame from the first base.

Here the chain combines TRBV7-2 and TRBJ2-1; the D gene is perhaps TRBD1, on 5 matching bases. The source was PBMCs, collected 15 days after the yellow fever booster vaccination. The origin of this receptor is a man younger than 40 who received the YFV17D yellow fever vaccine. The CDR3 region has the sequence CASSLATATNEQFF. The DNA is TGTGCCAGCAGCTTAGCGACAGCTACTAATGAGCAGTTCTTC.